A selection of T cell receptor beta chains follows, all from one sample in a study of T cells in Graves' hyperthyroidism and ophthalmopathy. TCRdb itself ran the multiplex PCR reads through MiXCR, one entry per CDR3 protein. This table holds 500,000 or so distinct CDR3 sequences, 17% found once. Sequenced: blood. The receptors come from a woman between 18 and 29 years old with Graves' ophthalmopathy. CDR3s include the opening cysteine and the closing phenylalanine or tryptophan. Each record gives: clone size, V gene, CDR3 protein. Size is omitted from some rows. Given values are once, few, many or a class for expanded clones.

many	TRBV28	CASRRSGGYYNEQFF
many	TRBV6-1	CASSSTQTGTKGHEQFF
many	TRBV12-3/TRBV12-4	CASTKTGSSNTEAFF
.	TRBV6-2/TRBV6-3	CASSRQGATSPLHF
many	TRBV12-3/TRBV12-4	CASSPGLAGEGETQYF
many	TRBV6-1	CASSETPPGAREQYF
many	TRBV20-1	CSARGGGSTYEQYF
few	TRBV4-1	CASSQFAGTPSSYNEQFF
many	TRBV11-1	CASSLAAGTHFGELFF
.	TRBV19	CASSITQDEKLFF
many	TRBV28	CASGAGTGEGYTF
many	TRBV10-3	CAIKVSSGGPETQYF
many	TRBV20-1	CSARLAGGPINEQYF
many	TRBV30	CAWSSSYEQYF
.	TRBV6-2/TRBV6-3	CASSHKLAGGNNEQFF
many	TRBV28	CASGTGGAGGSPLHF
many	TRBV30	CAWTPTGSSYEQYF
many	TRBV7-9	CASFPAGNTEAFF
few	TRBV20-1	CSARDRGQGTVGELFF
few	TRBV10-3	CATRGQGRSSDTIYF
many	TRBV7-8	CASISSLRVETQYF
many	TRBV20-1	CSASLRGWVRENTEAFF
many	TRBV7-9	CASSLVPGRRTYGYTF
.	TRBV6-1	CASSSASGTDTQYF
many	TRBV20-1	CSAPPSGRAGETQYF
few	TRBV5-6	CASDGGGGSNIQYF
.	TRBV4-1	CASSQDLGQSSTGELFF
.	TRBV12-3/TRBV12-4	CASSLAFGNYEQYF
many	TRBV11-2	CASRGRWGDPSRNEQFF
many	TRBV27	CASSSEGAGANVLTF
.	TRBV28	CASSSTGFKAFF
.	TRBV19	CAGSIATGRWSSYEQYF
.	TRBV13	CASSLGRVEAFF
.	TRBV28	CASMGDWGWETQYF
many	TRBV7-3	CASSLIGAGAPEQYF
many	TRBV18	CASSPLAGEGEQYF
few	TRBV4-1	CASSPTPTDTSTDTQYF
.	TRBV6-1	CASSETLDYEQYF
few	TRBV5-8	CASTAGVSSYNEQFF
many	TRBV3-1	CASSQDLWGGQRAFF
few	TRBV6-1	CASSPWTGGSDNEQFF
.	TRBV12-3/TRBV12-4	CASSLTGNSGNTIYF
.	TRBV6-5	CASSSSLSGTGTDTQYF
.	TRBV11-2	CASSDDRSGYGYTF
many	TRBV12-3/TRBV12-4	CASSHGGSYGYTF
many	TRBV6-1	CASSVTSGGADTQYF
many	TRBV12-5	CASGPGQGSVEAFF
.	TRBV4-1	CASSQAGGLAGVYEQYF
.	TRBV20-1	CSAIDGLPRGESYNEQFF
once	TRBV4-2	CASSQGSTGGANEQFF
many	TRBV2	CASSERSRGENNEQFF
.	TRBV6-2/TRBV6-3	CASSHTGGQYF
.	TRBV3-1	CASSPPGSGGTDTQYF
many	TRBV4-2	CASNSAGDGEKLFF
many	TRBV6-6	CASSYFGQGDAEQFF
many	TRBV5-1	CASSLGDTHNEQFF